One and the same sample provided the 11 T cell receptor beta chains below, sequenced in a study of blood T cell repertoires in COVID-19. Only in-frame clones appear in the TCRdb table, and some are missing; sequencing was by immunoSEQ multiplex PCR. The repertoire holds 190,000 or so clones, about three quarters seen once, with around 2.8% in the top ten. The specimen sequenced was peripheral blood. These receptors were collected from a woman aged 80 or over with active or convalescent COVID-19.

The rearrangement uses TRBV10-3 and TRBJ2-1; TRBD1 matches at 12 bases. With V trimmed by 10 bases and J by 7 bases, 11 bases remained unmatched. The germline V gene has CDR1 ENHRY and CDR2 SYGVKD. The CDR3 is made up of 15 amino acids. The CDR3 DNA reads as TGTGCCACCTTACTCCGGGACAGGGGGCGGAATGAGCAGTTCTTC. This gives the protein CATLLRDRGRNEQFF.

DNA of the CDR3: TGTGCCAGTAGTATTGGGTACAGGGGCAATCAGCCCCAGCATTTT. The encoded protein is CASSIGYRGNQPQHF. V usage is TRBV19 and J usage is TRBJ1-5, with D possibly being TRBD1 (6 bases). The CDR3 loop spans 15 amino acids. Germline V gives CDR1 LNHDA, CDR2 SQIVND (reference sequence). Trimming took 3 bases from V and 2 from J, leaving 11 bases between them.

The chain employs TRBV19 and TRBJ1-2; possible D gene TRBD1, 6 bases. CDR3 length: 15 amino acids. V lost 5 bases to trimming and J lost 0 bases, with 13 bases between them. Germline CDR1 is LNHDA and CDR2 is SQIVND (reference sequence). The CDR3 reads CASSRRTDTNYGYTF. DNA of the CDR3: TGTGCCAGTAGTCGTCGGACAGACACTAACTATGGCTACACCTTC.

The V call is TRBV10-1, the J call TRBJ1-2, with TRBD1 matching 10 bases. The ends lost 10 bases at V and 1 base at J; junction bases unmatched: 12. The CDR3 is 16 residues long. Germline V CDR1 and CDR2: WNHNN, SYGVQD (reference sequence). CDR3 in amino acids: CATHLGQGTFNYGYTF. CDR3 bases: TGCGCCACGCACTTGGGACAGGGGACGTTTAACTATGGCTACACCTTC.

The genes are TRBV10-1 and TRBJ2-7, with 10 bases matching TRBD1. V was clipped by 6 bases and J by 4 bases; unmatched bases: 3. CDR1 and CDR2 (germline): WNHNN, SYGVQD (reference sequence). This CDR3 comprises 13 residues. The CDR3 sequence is CASSRDRGYEQYF. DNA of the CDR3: TGCGCCAGCAGCCGGGACAGGGGTTACGAGCAGTACTTC.

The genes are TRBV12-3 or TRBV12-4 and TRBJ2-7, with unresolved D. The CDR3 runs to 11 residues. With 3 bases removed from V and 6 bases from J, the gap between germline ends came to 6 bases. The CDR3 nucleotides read TGTGCCAGCAGTTTGCGGCGCGAGCAGTACTTC. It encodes CASSLRREQYF.

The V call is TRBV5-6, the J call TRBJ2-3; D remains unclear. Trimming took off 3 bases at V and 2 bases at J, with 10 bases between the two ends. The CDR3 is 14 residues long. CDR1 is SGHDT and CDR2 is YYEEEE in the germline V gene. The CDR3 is CASSYPRYTDTQYF. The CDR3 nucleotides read TGTGCCAGCAGCTATCCCCGCTACACAGATACGCAGTATTTT.

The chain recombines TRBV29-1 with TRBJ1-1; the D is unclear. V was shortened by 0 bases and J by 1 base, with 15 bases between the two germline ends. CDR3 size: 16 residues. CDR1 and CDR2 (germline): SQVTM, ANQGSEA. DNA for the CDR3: TGCAGCGTTGAAGATTTTGGAGGGCGGGGGAACACTGAAGCTTTCTTT. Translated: CSVEDFGGRGNTEAFF.

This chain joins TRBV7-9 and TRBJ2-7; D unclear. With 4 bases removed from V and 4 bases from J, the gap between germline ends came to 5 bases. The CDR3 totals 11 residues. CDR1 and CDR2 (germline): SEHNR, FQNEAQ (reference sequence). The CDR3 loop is CASSSKYEQYF. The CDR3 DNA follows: TGTGCCAGCAGCTCAAAATACGAGCAGTACTTC.

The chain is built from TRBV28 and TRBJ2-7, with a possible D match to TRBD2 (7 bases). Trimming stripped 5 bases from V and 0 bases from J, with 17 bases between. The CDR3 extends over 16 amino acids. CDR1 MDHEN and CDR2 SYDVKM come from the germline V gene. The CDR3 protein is CASSPHIGGDSYEQYF. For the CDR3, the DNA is TGTGCCAGCAGTCCCCATATAGGGGGGGACTCCTACGAGCAGTACTTC.

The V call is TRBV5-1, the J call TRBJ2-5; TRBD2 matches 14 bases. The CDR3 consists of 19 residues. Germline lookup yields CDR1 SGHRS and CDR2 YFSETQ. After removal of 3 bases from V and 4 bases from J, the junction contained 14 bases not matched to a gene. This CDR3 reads CASSSGGLAGGPALETQYF. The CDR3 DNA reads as TGCGCCAGCAGCTCGGGAGGACTAGCGGGGGGTCCGGCATTAGAGACCCAGTACTTC.